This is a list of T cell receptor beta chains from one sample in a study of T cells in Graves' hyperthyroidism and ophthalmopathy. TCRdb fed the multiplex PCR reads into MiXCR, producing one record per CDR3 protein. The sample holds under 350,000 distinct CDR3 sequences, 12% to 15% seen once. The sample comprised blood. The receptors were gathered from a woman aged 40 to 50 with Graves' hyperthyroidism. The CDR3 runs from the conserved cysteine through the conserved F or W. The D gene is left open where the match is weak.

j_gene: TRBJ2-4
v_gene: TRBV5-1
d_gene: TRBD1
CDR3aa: CASSTWTGGDIQYF

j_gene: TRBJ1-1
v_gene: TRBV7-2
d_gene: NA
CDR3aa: CASSLTSYTEAFF

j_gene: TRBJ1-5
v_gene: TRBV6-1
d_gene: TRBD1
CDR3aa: CASRTGTGALYQPQHF

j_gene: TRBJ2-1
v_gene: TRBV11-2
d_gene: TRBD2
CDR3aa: CASSLRMGLAGSRHNEQFF

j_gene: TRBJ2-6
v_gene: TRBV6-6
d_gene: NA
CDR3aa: CASSYPPGRNSGANVLTF

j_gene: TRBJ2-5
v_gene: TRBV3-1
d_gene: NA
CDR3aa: CASSHGRSFQETQYF

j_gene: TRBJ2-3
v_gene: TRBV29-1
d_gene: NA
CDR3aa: CSVEVVDTQYF

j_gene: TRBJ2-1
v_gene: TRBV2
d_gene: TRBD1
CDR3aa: CASSFGTGAYNEQFF

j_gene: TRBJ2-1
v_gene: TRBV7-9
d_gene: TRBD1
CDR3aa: CASSSTRTRPGTADEQFF

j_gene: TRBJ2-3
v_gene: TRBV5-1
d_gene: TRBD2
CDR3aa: CASSRPGTSGRALDTQYF

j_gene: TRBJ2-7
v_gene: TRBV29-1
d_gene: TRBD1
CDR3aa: CSVAPTGTYEQYF

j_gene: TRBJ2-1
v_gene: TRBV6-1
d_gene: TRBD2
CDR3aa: CASNPGLAGNEQFF

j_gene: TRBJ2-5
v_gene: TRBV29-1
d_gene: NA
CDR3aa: CSVEGAGLGQETQYF

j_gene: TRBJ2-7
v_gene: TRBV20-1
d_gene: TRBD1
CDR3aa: CSARDLRTGLSEQYF

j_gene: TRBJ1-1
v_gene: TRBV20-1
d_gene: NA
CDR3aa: CSAGGTGMAFF

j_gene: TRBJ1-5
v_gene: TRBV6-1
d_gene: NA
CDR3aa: CASSDRESSNQPQHF

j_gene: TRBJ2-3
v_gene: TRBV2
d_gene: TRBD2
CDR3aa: CASSGTSGTGDTQYF

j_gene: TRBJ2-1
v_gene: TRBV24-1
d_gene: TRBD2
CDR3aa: CATTSAGGPSKEQFF

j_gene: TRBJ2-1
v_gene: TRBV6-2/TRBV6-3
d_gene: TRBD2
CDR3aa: CASSYSVTSGGNEQFF

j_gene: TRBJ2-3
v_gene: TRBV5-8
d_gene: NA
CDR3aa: CASSLAPASADTQYF

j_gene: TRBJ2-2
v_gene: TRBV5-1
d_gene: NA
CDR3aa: CASSLQGLNTGELFF

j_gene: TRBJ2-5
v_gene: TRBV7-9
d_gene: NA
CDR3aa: CASRSDSQGTQYF

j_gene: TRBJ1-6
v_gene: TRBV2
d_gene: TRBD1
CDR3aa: CASTGQGAYNSPLHF

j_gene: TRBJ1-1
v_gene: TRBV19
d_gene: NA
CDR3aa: CASSILDRNTEAFF

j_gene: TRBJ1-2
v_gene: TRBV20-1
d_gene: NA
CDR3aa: CSASPDGIYGYTF

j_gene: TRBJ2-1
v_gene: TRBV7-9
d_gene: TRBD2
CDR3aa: CASSFGLAGSGNEQFF

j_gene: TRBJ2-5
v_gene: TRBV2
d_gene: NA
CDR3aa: CASSDTLPRETQYF

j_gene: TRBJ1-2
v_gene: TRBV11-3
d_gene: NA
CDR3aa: CASSKEASRRYGYTF

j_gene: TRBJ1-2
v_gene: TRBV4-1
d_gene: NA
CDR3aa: CASSQWRDDGYTF

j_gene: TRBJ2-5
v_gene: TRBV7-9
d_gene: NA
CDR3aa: CASSFVEETQYF

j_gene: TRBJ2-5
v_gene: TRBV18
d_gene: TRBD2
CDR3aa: CASSPSSGRERNF

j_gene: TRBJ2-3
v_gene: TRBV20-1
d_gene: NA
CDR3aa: CSARAAQGKTDTQYF

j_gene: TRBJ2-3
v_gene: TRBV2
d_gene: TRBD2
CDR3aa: CATAGGSTDTQYF

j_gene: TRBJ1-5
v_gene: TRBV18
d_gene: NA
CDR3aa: CASSPWGGNQPQHF

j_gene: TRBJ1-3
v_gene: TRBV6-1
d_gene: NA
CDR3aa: CASSEVVGNSGNTIYF

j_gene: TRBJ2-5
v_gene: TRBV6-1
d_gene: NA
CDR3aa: CASRLQLGPETQYF